This T cell receptor (beta chain) originates from a study of T-cell memory formation after mild COVID-19. From the 5' RACE reads, TCRdb called clonotypes with MiXCR, one entry per CDR3 protein. The data hold about 400,000 distinct CDR3 sequences, with about a sixth observed a single time. Germline trimming cut 5 bases from V and 3 bases from J; bases unmatched to any gene: 10. The CDR3 is made up of 16 amino acids. CDR1 SGHNT and CDR2 YENEEA come from the germline V gene. The chain has TRBV11-3 and TRBJ2-1, with 7 bases that match TRBD1. Sequences were obtained from PBMCs or a T cell subset sorted from them (not recorded which). The clonotype originates from a man younger than 35 who had mild COVID-19 (a few samples of this study predate the infection). Cell type and time point are not known. Here the CDR3 DNA reads TGTGCCAGCAGCCAAGGGGGCAGAACCTTCTACAATGAGCAGTTCTTC. Encoded protein: CASSQGGRTFYNEQFF.